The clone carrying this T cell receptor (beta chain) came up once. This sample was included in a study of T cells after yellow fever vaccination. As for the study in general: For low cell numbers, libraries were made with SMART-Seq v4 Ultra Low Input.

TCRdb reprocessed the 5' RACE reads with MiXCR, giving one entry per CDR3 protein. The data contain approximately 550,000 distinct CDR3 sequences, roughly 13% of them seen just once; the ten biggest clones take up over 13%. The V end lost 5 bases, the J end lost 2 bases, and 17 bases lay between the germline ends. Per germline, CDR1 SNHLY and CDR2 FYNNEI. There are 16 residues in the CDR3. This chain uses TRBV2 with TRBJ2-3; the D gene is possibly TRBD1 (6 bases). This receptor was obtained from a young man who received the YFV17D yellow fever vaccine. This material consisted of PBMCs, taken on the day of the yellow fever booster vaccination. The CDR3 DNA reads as TGTGCCAGCAGTCTACAGGGTTTTGCTTCCACAGATACGCAGTATTTT. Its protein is CASSLQGFASTDTQYF.